The 5 T cell receptor beta chains below come from one sample, sequenced in a study of shared clonotypes between healthy human individuals. Clones were read by immunoSEQ multiplex PCR, and TCRdb kept only the in-frame ones, dropping some. Of some 1,100,000 clones in the sample, more than 75% were seen once. Sequencing used memory CD4+ T cells from PBMCs. Subset indicated: CD45RA-negative fraction. These receptors were obtained from a man aged 18 to 29 in good health. Some clones in this sample may be carry-over from other donors' samples.

V is TRBV30 and J is TRBJ2-7; 8 positions match TRBD1. Per germline, CDR1 GTSNPN and CDR2 SVGIG (reference sequence). This CDR3 has 14 amino acids. Losses at the gene ends were 4 bases for V and 0 bases for J; bases not matched to a gene: 5. Here the CDR3 reads CAWTPRGPSYEQYF. CDR3 nucleotides: TGTGCCTGGACTCCCAGGGGGCCCTCCTACGAGCAGTACTTC.

The sample holds a few counts of this clone. The rearrangement links TRBV4-1 to TRBJ1-1, with D hard to call. V lost 2 bases and J lost 1, with 17 bases in between. The germline V gene encodes CDR1 MGHRA and CDR2 YSYEKL. This CDR3 spans 17 amino acids. The CDR3 DNA sequence: TGCGCCAGCAGCCAACAAGTGGTCTTAAGCGAGAACACTGAAGCTTTCTTT. Translating gives CASSQQVVLSENTEAFF.

This clone occurred a few times. V and J are TRBV6-5 and TRBJ1-5, with D perhaps TRBD1 (6 bases). CDR1 is MNHEY, CDR2 SVGAGI, per germline. The CDR3 runs 14 residues. The V gene lost 5 bases and the J gene lost 5 bases, with 13 bases spanning the gap. CDR3 region: CASSPGQRDQPQHF. For the CDR3, the DNA is TGTGCCAGCAGTCCAGGACAGAGGGATCAGCCCCAGCATTTT.

V gene TRBV4-2 combines with J gene TRBJ1-4, with TRBD1 as a possible D gene (5 bases). The CDR3 is made up of 19 amino acids. CDR1 and CDR2 from the germline V gene are LGHNA and YNFKEQ. V was cut by 3 bases and J by 2 bases, with 22 bases left in between. The CDR3 DNA reads as TGTGCCAGCAGCCAGTACGACTTTTTTAATCAGGGCACTAATGAAAAACTGTTTTTT. It specifies CASSQYDFFNQGTNEKLFF.

The rearrangement links TRBV5-1 to TRBJ1-1; D perhaps matches TRBD1 (5 bases). Germline V gives CDR1 SGHRS, CDR2 YFSETQ. The V end lost 2 bases, the J end lost 8 bases, and 19 bases lay between the germline ends. The CDR3 contains 15 residues. For the CDR3, the DNA is TGCGCCAGCAGCTTTTCGCCGGTTGAGGGGTCCGAAGCTTTCTTT. Translation gives CASSFSPVEGSEAFF.